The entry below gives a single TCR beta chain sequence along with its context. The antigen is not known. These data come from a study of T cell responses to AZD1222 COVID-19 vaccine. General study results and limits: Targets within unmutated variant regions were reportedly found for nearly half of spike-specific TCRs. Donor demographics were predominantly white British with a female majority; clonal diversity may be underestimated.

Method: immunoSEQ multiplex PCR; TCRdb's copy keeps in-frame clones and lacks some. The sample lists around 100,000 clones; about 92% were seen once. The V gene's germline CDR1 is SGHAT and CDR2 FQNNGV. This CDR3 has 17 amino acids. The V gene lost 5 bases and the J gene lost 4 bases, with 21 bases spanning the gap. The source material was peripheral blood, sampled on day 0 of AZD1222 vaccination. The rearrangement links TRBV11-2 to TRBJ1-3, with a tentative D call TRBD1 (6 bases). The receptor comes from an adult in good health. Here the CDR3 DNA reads TGTGCCAGCAGCCTAGCATTTTATGGACAGCGAGGAAACACCATATATTTT. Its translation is CASSLAFYGQRGNTIYF.